This T cell receptor (beta chain) was observed in a study of OX40 agonist ivuxolimab in advanced cancers. There are 13 residues in the CDR3. Trimming pared 0 bases from V and 6 bases from J, leaving 9 bases between. In germline, CDR1 is GTSNPN, CDR2 SVGIG (reference sequence). This table comes from immunoSEQ multiplex PCR, and its TCRdb copy is limited to in-frame clones, with some not included. The data show more than 65,000 clones, about 88% seen once. The genes are TRBV30 and TRBJ1-5, with D possibly matching TRBD1 (5 bases). The input for sequencing was CD4+ or CD8+ T cells sorted from blood, taken in a trial of the OX40 agonist ivuxolimab. This sequence originates from an adult with an advanced solid tumor such as melanoma, head and neck, liver or kidney cancer. The DNA for the CDR3 is TGTGCCTGGAGTGTAGGGGACGCTCAGCCCCAGCATTTT. Encoded protein: CAWSVGDAQPQHF.